These T cell receptor beta chains were read from a single sample in a study of cytomegalovirus exposure and HLA in healthy donors. Produced via immunoSEQ multiplex PCR; TCRdb's table is partial and in-frame only. The sample lists 150,000 to 200,000 clones; over 75% were seen once. What was sequenced was PBMCs. The receptors stem from a woman aged 50 to 60 in good health and CMV-seronegative. Each CDR3 is given with its conserved first and last residue. The D gene is left open where the match is weak. Expanded clones get a size class; other rows say once, few or many, or leave the size out.

size	V	J	D	DNA	CDR3
-	TRBV7-9	TRBJ2-1	-	TGTGCCAGCAGCCCCCGGAGGGATAACAATGAGCAGTTCTTC	CASSPRRDNNEQFF
once	TRBV28	TRBJ2-7	-	TGTGCCAGCAGGGCGGGGACCTGGGACGAGCAGTACTTC	CASRAGTWDEQYF
-	TRBV2	TRBJ2-3	TRBD1	TGTGCCAGCAGTGATCCGGGACAGAGAGTCACAGATACGCAGTATTTT	CASSDPGQRVTDTQYF
-	TRBV19	TRBJ2-1	TRBD2	TGTGCCAGTAGTTCATGGACTAGCGGCTCCTACAATGAGCAGTTCTTC	CASSSWTSGSYNEQFF
-	TRBV2	TRBJ1-3	TRBD1	TGTGCCAGCGGAGGGACAGCCCGGAGAAACACCATATATTTT	CASGGTARRNTIYF
-	TRBV7-2	TRBJ1-1	TRBD1	TGTGCCAGCAGCTTAGCGGCCCTTTTGACAGGGGTAAACACTGAAGCTTTCTTT	CASSLAALLTGVNTEAFF
few	TRBV28	TRBJ2-5	-	TGTGCCAGCAGTTCAGGACTTGGGGAGACCCAGTACTTC	CASSSGLGETQYF
-	TRBV14	TRBJ1-1	TRBD1	TGTGCCAGCAGCCCCGACAGGGGCCATATTGAAGCTTTCTTT	CASSPDRGHIEAFF
-	TRBV6-6	TRBJ2-7	TRBD2	TGTGCCAGCGGTCCTGCGGGGGGCGGGAGGTACGAGCAGTACTTC	CASGPAGGGRYEQYF
-	TRBV5-1	TRBJ2-1	TRBD2	TGCGCCAGCAGCTTCGATCCTACTGGCGGGAGCCGCAGCTCCTACAATGAGCAGTTCTTC	CASSFDPTGGSRSSYNEQFF
-	TRBV30	TRBJ1-4	-	TGTGCCTGGAGCGGAAGACGGGCGGGTGAAAAACTGTTTTTT	CAWSGRRAGEKLFF
-	TRBV5-1	TRBJ2-3	TRBD2	TGCGCCAGCAGCCTCCAAGGACTAGCGACAGATACGCAGTATTTT	CASSLQGLATDTQYF
-	TRBV7-3	TRBJ1-2	TRBD1	TGTGCCAGCAGCTTAGGACAGGGGTCTGGCTACACCTTC	CASSLGQGSGYTF
-	TRBV5-1	TRBJ1-2	TRBD1	TGCGCCAGCAGCTTAGCGGGACAGGGGACTGTTGGCTACACCTTC	CASSLAGQGTVGYTF
few	TRBV9	TRBJ1-1	-	TGTGCCAGCAGCAGAGAAGGGGACACTGAAGCTTTCTTT	CASSREGDTEAFF
-	TRBV5-5	TRBJ1-2	-	TGTGCCAGCAGCTTTCAGGCACAATCCCCGAACTATGGCTACACCTTC	CASSFQAQSPNYGYTF
-	TRBV11-2	TRBJ2-7	-	TGTGCCAGCAGCTTAGGTCGGGGAGGCTACGAGCAGTACTTC	CASSLGRGGYEQYF
-	TRBV6-6	TRBJ2-7	-	TGTGCCAGCAGTTACTCGAACGGTGCCAACCACGAGCAGTACTTC	CASSYSNGANHEQYF
-	TRBV19	TRBJ2-3	-	TGTGCCAGTAGAACACCGGGACTTAGCACAGATACGCAGTATTTT	CASRTPGLSTDTQYF
once	TRBV2	TRBJ2-7	-	TGTGCCAGCAGTAGACAGGCTTCTTTTGCCTACGAGCAGTACTTC	CASSRQASFAYEQYF
-	TRBV7-2	TRBJ1-2	-	TGTGCCAGCAGCTTCGAAGCGGTCGGGGGTGGCTACACCTTC	CASSFEAVGGGYTF
-	TRBV27	TRBJ1-5	-	TGTGCCAGCAGTTTATTGGAGGCGGTGGGTCAGCCCCAGCATTTT	CASSLLEAVGQPQHF
-	TRBV6-6	TRBJ2-1	TRBD2	TGTGCCAGCAGGATGCCTTCTAGCGGTGACAATGAGCAGTTCTTC	CASRMPSSGDNEQFF
-	TRBV4-3	TRBJ1-3	-	TGCGCCAGCAGCCAAGATCTAAGAGTCTCTGGAAACACCATATATTTT	CASSQDLRVSGNTIYF
-	TRBV19	TRBJ2-5	-	TGTGCCAGTAGTCCACAGGGTGGAGAGACCCAGTACTTC	CASSPQGGETQYF
-	TRBV5-1	TRBJ1-2	-	TGCGCCAGCAGGGAGGGATTCGATGGCTACACCTTC	CASREGFDGYTF
-	TRBV4-1	TRBJ1-2	-	TGCGCCAGCAGCCAAGTTCCCCTTCCCCTTAATGGCTACACCTTC	CASSQVPLPLNGYTF
-	TRBV19	TRBJ1-1	TRBD1	TGTGCCATTCCTCGAAGGTGGGGGACAGTAACTCCCACTGAAGCTTTCTTT	CAIPRRWGTVTPTEAFF
-	TRBV6-1	TRBJ1-3	-	TGTGCCAGCAGTGAACGAGCGGCAGGTCGAGGAAACACCATATATTTT	CASSERAAGRGNTIYF
-	TRBV2	TRBJ2-5	-	TGTGCCAGCAGTGACACCTTGAGGATTCAAGAGACCCAGTACTTC	CASSDTLRIQETQYF
-	TRBV10-3	TRBJ2-1	TRBD2	TGTGCCATCAGTGAGTTGGCTAGCGGGGGCTCCTACAATGAGCAGTTCTTC	CAISELASGGSYNEQFF
once	TRBV19	TRBJ1-2	TRBD1	TGTGCCAGTAGCTCGGACAGGGGTTCGGTTAAGGGCTACACCTTC	CASSSDRGSVKGYTF
-	TRBV28	TRBJ2-1	-	TGTGCCAGCAGTTTAGGTGGCCTAGTCAGCTACAATGAGCAGTTCTTC	CASSLGGLVSYNEQFF
-	TRBV4-1	TRBJ1-1	TRBD1	TGCGCCAGCAGCCAATTTGGACAGGGGAACACTGAAGCTTTCTTT	CASSQFGQGNTEAFF
-	TRBV7-9	TRBJ1-1	-	TGTGCCAGCACATCGTCAGGGCAAACTGAAGCTTTCTTT	CASTSSGQTEAFF
-	TRBV6-4	TRBJ2-1	-	TGTGCCAGCAGTGACTCCTTCGGGGACTCGCAGTTCTTC	CASSDSFGDSQFF
-	TRBV2	TRBJ1-4	TRBD1	TGTGCCAGCAGGGCGGACAGGTATAATGAAAAACTGTTTTTT	CASRADRYNEKLFF
-	TRBV7-2	TRBJ2-2	-	TGTGCCAGCCAGGGTCAAGCGTTGACCGCCGGGGAGCTGTTTTTT	CASQGQALTAGELFF
-	TRBV28	TRBJ2-3	TRBD2	TGTGCCAGCAGTCTTGTAGCGGGACACCATACGCAGTATTTT	CASSLVAGHHTQYF
-	TRBV28	TRBJ2-2	-	TGTGCCAGCAGCCAACAGGGCTCCGGCACCGGGGAGCTGTTTTTT	CASSQQGSGTGELFF
-	TRBV21-1	TRBJ2-5	-	TGTGCCAGCAGCGACCCGGGACTGGAGGAGACCCAGTACTTC	CASSDPGLEETQYF
once	TRBV4-2	TRBJ2-5	-	TGTGCCAGCAGCCAAGATATCAGCGGTCGGGAGACCCAGTACTTC	CASSQDISGRETQYF
once	TRBV7-9	TRBJ2-1	TRBD1	TGTGCCAGCAGCATCCGACAGGGAGATTACAATGAGCAGTTCTTC	CASSIRQGDYNEQFF
-	TRBV5-4	TRBJ2-1	-	TGTGCCAGCAGCTTGGCTGCCGGTAGCTACAATGAGCAGTTCTTC	CASSLAAGSYNEQFF
-	TRBV27	TRBJ1-5	TRBD1	TGTGCCAGCACCCTCTCAGGGGGTCCTCACGATAATCAGCCCCAGCATTTT	CASTLSGGPHDNQPQHF
-	TRBV28	TRBJ2-7	-	TGTGCCAGCAGACTTACTAGGGTCTACGAGCAGTACTTC	CASRLTRVYEQYF
-	TRBV28	TRBJ2-1	-	TGTGCCAGCAGTCTCCTGACTAGTAATGAGCAGTTCTTC	CASSLLTSNEQFF